These T cell receptor beta chains were read from a single sample in a study of CD8+ T cells in alopecia areata. Sequenced by immunoSEQ multiplex PCR; TCRdb stores in-frame clones only, minus some. This table has 120,000 or so clones, roughly 50% appearing once. Source material: NKG2D-low CD8+ T cells sorted from blood. The source is a human donor with alopecia areata. The CDR3 runs from the conserved cysteine through the conserved F or W. Fields, in order: V gene, J gene, clone size, D gene, CDR3 length, CDR3 DNA, CDR3 protein. D genes are given only for firm matches. Where a row states a size, it is once, few, many or the class of an expanded clone; other rows omit it.

TRBV29-1	TRBJ1-1	few	TRBD1	13	TGCAGCTTACATCGACAGGGGGGCACTGAAGCTTTCTTT	CSLHRQGGTEAFF
TRBV7-9	TRBJ2-1	-	-	13	TGTGCCAGCAGCCGCGACGCCTACAATGAGCAGTTCTTC	CASSRDAYNEQFF
TRBV5-1	TRBJ2-7	-	-	16	TGCGCCAGCAGCTTGGCCGGGTCATCCGGAGCCTACGAGCAGTACTTC	CASSLAGSSGAYEQYF
TRBV29-1	TRBJ2-1	-	TRBD1	14	TGCAGCGTTGAAGGACAGGGGTTAAACAATGAGCAGTTCTTC	CSVEGQGLNNEQFF
TRBV7-9	TRBJ2-1	-	-	12	TGTGCCAGCAGGGCCCTCGACAATGAGCAGTTCTTC	CASRALDNEQFF
TRBV30	TRBJ2-1	-	TRBD2	14	TGTGCCTGGAGTGAGGCTAGCGGGCACAATGAGCAGTTCTTC	CAWSEASGHNEQFF
TRBV29-1	TRBJ1-1	-	-	11	TGCAGCGTGGACGGGAACACTGAAGCTTTCTTT	CSVDGNTEAFF
TRBV7-9	TRBJ2-5	-	-	13	TGTGCCAGCAGCTGGGTGGAGCAAGAGACCCAGTACTTC	CASSWVEQETQYF
TRBV29-1	TRBJ2-1	few	-	13	TGCAGCGTTTTGTCCCAGGTTGGCAATGAGCAGTTCTTC	CSVLSQVGNEQFF
TRBV7-9	TRBJ2-2	few	-	12	TGTGCCAGCCTTCTCTACACCGGGGAGCTGTTTTTT	CASLLYTGELFF